What follows is one T cell receptor beta chain and its context. The CDR3 is made up of 15 amino acids. Germline values: CDR1 LNHDA, CDR2 SQIVND (reference sequence). Trimming at V came to 5 bases and at J to 0 bases, leaving 5 bases not matched to a gene. The sample is drawn from a study of blood T cell repertoires in COVID-19. As for the study in general: Samples of COVID-19 (acute and convalescent) were obtained from the United States, Italy and Spain.

The repertoire was sequenced with immunoSEQ multiplex PCR; TCRdb's copy has only in-frame clones and lacks some. The sample shows around 67,000 clones, around 91% of them seen only once. V is TRBV19 and J is TRBJ1-1, with 8 bases that match TRBD1. This TCR came from a human donor in a cohort sampled during active COVID-19. Sequenced input: peripheral blood. DNA for the CDR3: TGTGCCAGTAGTGCTGAACAGGGGGTGAACACTGAAGCTTTCTTT. Its protein product is CASSAEQGVNTEAFF.